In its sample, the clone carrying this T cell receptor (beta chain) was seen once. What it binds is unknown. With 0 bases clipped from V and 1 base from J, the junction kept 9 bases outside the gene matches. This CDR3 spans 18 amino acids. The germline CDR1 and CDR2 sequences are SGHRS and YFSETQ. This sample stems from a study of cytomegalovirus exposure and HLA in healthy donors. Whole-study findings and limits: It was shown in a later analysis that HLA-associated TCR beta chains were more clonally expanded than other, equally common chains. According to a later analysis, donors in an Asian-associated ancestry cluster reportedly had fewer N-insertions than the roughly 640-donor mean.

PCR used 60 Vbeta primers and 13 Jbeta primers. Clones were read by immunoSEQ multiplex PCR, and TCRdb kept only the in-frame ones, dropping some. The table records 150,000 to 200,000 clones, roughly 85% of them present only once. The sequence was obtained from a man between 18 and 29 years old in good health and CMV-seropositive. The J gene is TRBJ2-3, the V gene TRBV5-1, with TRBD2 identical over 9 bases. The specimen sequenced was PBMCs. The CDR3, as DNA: TGCGCCAGCAGCTTGGGGGTAGCGGGGGTTTCCCGCACAGATACGCAGTATTTT. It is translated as CASSLGVAGVSRTDTQYF.